The sequence of this TCR beta chain was determined in a study of blood T cell repertoires in COVID-19. About the study: Researchers got acute and convalescent COVID-19 samples from the United States, Italy and Spain. In each case, the material was cDNA or gDNA derived from T cells, B-cell-depleted T cells, or PBMCs.

The CDR3 is 15 residues long. Trimming took 8 bases from V and 0 from J, leaving 16 bases between them. From germline, CDR1 is MNHEY and CDR2 SMNVEV (reference sequence). This clone came up once. In the original workflow: Reference gene primer amplification yielded estimated nucleated cell counts. The data were produced by immunoSEQ multiplex PCR, yet TCRdb's version contains in-frame clones alone and is incomplete. V, J and clone size derive from that table, while D and trimming were established from the DNA sequence. Found here are more than 55,000 clones, around 83% of them singletons; the top ten hold about a tenth.

The rearrangement joins TRBV27 to TRBJ1-2, with a weak D call TRBD1 (6 bases). Sequencing was done on a sample of peripheral blood. The clonotype was recovered from a woman over 75 with acute or convalescent COVID-19. CDR3 sequence: CASSAAGASNYGYTF. The CDR3 DNA sequence: TGTGCCAGCTCCGCGGCAGGGGCTTCTAACTATGGCTACACCTTC.